The 18 T cell receptor beta chains listed next were all sequenced from one sample in a study of identical twins (dated by TCRdb to about 2016). The library was prepared using 5' RACE. Sequencing was carried out with an Illumina HiSeq 2000. TCRdb redid the processing of the public reads, applying fastp at Q25 and MiXCR, and retained in-frame beta chains. Each record represents a unique CDR3 protein, reported with the most common genes and DNA among its rows. The sample data list 350,000 or so distinct CDR3 sequences, and about 12% of these were observed just once. The ten most abundant clones make up 6% to 9% of the sample. These data also formed part of another study, on yellow fever vaccine responses in identical twins.

Sequencing input: CD8+ T cells sorted from blood. These receptors were obtained from a woman aged 18-30 years in good health.

The chain's CDR3 is CASSLRGQGTDEQYF. The DNA for the CDR3 is TGTGCCAGCAGCTTACGGGGACAGGGGACCGACGAGCAGTACTTC. The V gene is TRBV7-6, the J gene TRBJ2-7, with 10 bases matching TRBD1. The V and J ends lost 2 bases and 5 bases, in that order; junction bases with no gene match: 6. Germline values: CDR1 SGHVS, CDR2 FNYEAQ. CDR3 length equals 15 residues.

This clonotype was picked up a small number of times. V usage is TRBV28 and J usage is TRBJ1-2; D might be TRBD1 (6 bases). The germline CDR1 and CDR2 sequences are MDHEN and SYDVKM. With 5 bases removed from V and 14 bases from J, the gap between germline ends came to 12 bases. The CDR3 is 10 residues long. The CDR3 here is CASSPKGVTF. The CDR3 region has the DNA TGTGCCAGCAGTCCAAAGGGGGTTACCTTC.

This clonotype was counted only a few times. The genes are TRBV29-1 and TRBJ2-1; 16 bases map to TRBD2. Germline V gene lookup returns CDR1 SQVTM and CDR2 ANQGSEA. The trim removed 3 bases at V and 11 bases at J, leaving 4 bases unmatched. The CDR3 runs 14 residues. This chain's CDR3 is CSVEMGLAGGQQFF. As DNA, the CDR3 is TGCAGCGTTGAGATGGGACTAGCGGGGGGGCAGCAGTTCTTC.

This clonotype has just a few counts. This sequence joins TRBV5-1 and TRBJ1-5, with TRBD1 matching 7 bases. Germline values: CDR1 SGHRS, CDR2 YFSETQ. The CDR3 is made up of 15 amino acids. Trimming took 0 bases from V and 6 from J; bases not matched to a gene: 6. The CDR3 sequence is CASSLEGGSGQPQHF. CDR3 DNA: TGCGCCAGCAGCTTGGAAGGGGGCTCTGGTCAGCCCCAGCATTTT.

This clonotype has just a few counts. The chain joins TRBV6-1 to TRBJ2-2; D gene ambiguous. Deletions cut 0 bases from V and 3 bases from J, with 2 bases between. The CDR3 has 13 residues. Germline V CDR1 and CDR2: MNHNS, SASEGT. The CDR3 is CASSEAYTGELFF. The CDR3 DNA is TGTGCCAGCAGTGAAGCCTACACCGGGGAGCTGTTTTTT.

This clonotype was counted only a few times. This chain uses TRBV20-1 with TRBJ2-7; unclear D gene. The CDR3 length is 11 residues. Germline V CDR1 and CDR2: DFQATT, SNEGSKA (reference sequence). V lost 6 bases and J lost 6, with 12 bases in between. CDR3 loop: CSALSGAEQYF. Written as DNA, the CDR3 is TGCAGTGCGCTGTCCGGTGCCGAGCAGTACTTC.

This clonotype was counted only a few times. The chain links TRBV2 to TRBJ2-2; 8 positions match TRBD1. The CDR3 loop spans 15 amino acids. Germline loops: CDR1 SNHLY, CDR2 FYNNEI. V shed 7 bases, J shed 5 bases, and the junction held 9 bases outside the gene matches. CDR3 DNA sequence: TGTGCCAGCAACCCCGACAGGGGTGGTACCGGGGAGCTGTTTTTT. It yields the protein CASNPDRGGTGELFF.

V usage is TRBV28 and J usage is TRBJ1-5; possibly TRBD1 for D (6 bases). The CDR3 is 17 residues long. CDR1 MDHEN and CDR2 SYDVKM come from the germline V gene. Trimming shortened V by 1 base and J by 0 bases, and 13 bases separated the two germline ends. The CDR3, as DNA: TGTGCCAGCAGTTTATTTGGGGCAGGGGATAGCAATCAGCCCCAGCATTTT. This codes for CASSLFGAGDSNQPQHF.

This clonotype was counted a few times. The J gene is TRBJ2-1, the V gene TRBV7-9; perhaps D is TRBD1 or TRBD2 (7 bases each). V lost 4 bases and J 6 bases, leaving 19 bases between the germline ends. The CDR3 runs 16 residues. CDR1 and CDR2 from the germline V gene are SEHNR and FQNEAQ (reference sequence). As DNA, the CDR3 is TGTGCCAGCAGCTCAGGGGGGGATCACCGACTCAATGAGCAGTTCTTC. Encoded protein: CASSSGGDHRLNEQFF.

The genes are TRBV29-1 and TRBJ2-3, with 8 bases lining up with TRBD1. Trimming cost V 4 bases and J 0 bases; bases outside gene matches: 9. CDR1 and CDR2 from the germline V gene are SQVTM and ANQGSEA. This CDR3 region has 16 residues. In DNA form, the CDR3 reads TGCAGCGTTGCCTATTCCGGACAGGGCAGCACAGATACGCAGTATTTT. This sequence encodes CSVAYSGQGSTDTQYF.

The V call is TRBV5-6, the J call TRBJ1-2; no firm D call. V shed 5 bases and J shed 3 bases, with 20 bases lying between them. The CDR3 spans 16 residues. The germline V gene has CDR1 SGHDT and CDR2 YYEEEE. This chain's CDR3 is CASRPQYRRRDYGYTF. CDR3 coding DNA: TGTGCCAGCAGGCCCCAGTATCGTCGGAGAGACTATGGCTACACCTTC.

The chain is built from TRBV28 and TRBJ1-1; D may be TRBD1 (5 bases). Germline values: CDR1 MDHEN, CDR2 SYDVKM. V lost 5 bases, J lost 8 bases, and 21 bases lay in between. CDR3 length equals 15 residues. CDR3 in DNA: TGTGCCAGCAGTGTGTACCGGGACCTCGGGGTGGAAGCTTTCTTT. The encoded protein is CASSVYRDLGVEAFF.

This clonotype was counted many times. The V call is TRBV29-1, the J call TRBJ1-1; D possibly corresponds to TRBD1 (5 bases). V lost 6 bases to trimming and J lost 5 bases, with 13 bases between them. The CDR3 contains 12 residues. Germline V gene data show CDR1 as SQVTM and CDR2 as ANQGSEA. CDR3 amino acids: CSVAQGVTEAFF. CDR3 DNA: TGCAGCGTCGCTCAGGGAGTTACTGAAGCTTTCTTT. The entire variable domain, with the rest obtained from reference TRBV29-1 and TRBJ1-1, is as follows: SAVISQKPSRDICQRGTSLTIQCQVDSQVTMMFWYRQQPGQSLTLIATANQGSEATYESGFVIDKFPISRPNLTFSTLTVSNMSPEDSSIYLCSVAQGVTEAFFGQGTRLTVV.

A few counts support this clonotype. The chain employs TRBV27 and TRBJ1-1; D not certain. Germline V gene data show CDR1 as MNHEY and CDR2 as SMNVEV (reference sequence). The V end was cut by 0 bases, the J end by 0 bases, with 8 bases between. This CDR3 comprises 15 residues. The CDR3 reads CASSLSQALNTEAFF. CDR3 DNA sequence: TGTGCCAGCAGTTTATCGCAGGCATTGAACACTGAAGCTTTCTTT.

The chain joins TRBV2 to TRBJ1-5, with D unresolved. The CDR3 consists of 16 residues. In germline, CDR1 is SNHLY, CDR2 FYNNEI. V lost 2 bases to trimming and J lost 0 bases, with 11 bases between them. Written as DNA, the CDR3 is TGTGCCAGCAGTGAATTTTCAGTTAATAGCAATCAGCCCCAGCATTTT. Protein: CASSEFSVNSNQPQHF.

This chain links TRBV4-1 with TRBJ1-2, with D uncertain. The V end was cut by 1 base, the J end by 6 bases, with 12 bases between. The V gene's germline CDR1 is MGHRA and CDR2 YSYEKL. This CDR3 has 14 amino acids. The chain's CDR3 is CASSQGSGVNGYTF. CDR3 nucleotide sequence: TGCGCCAGCAGCCAAGGGTCAGGAGTCAATGGCTACACCTTC.

This clonotype turned up a few times. The V and J genes are TRBV5-1 and TRBJ2-1; 9 nucleotides line up with TRBD2. Germline values: CDR1 SGHRS, CDR2 YFSETQ. The CDR3 runs to 14 residues. The V and J ends lost 4 bases and 6 bases, in that order; junction bases with no gene match: 5. CDR3 coding DNA: TGCGCCAGCAGCGTGGCGGGAGGGATCAATGAGCAGTTCTTC. Translating gives CASSVAGGINEQFF.

This clonotype was picked up many times. The rearrangement joins TRBV28 to TRBJ2-3; 8 positions match TRBD2. CDR3 length: 17 amino acids. Germline V gene data show CDR1 as MDHEN and CDR2 as SYDVKM. With 4 bases clipped from V and 3 bases from J, the junction kept 12 bases outside the gene matches. The CDR3 region is CASSSPPWKRGTDTQYF. The CDR3 nucleotides read TGTGCCAGCAGTTCCCCTCCGTGGAAGCGGGGGACAGATACGCAGTATTTT. The full variable domain, completed using reference TRBV28 and TRBJ2-3, is DVKVTQSSRYLVKRTGEKVFLECVQDMDHENMFWYRQDPGLGLRLIYFSYDVKMKEKGDIPEGYSVSREKKERFSLILESASTNQTSMYLCASSSPPWKRGTDTQYFGPGTRLTVL.